This entry is about one TCR beta chain. This clonotype came up a few times. The specificity of this receptor is unknown. Base-call qualities are not available, and no considerably larger clone is one nucleotide away. The library relied on RT-PCR. The data were produced on a NextSeq 550. The public reads were reanalyzed by TCRdb: fastp trimming at Q25, MiXCR alignment, in-frame beta chains only. Identical CDR3 proteins give one entry, which carries the most common genes and DNA. For this sample the table gives about 1,600 distinct CDR3 sequences, of which more than 15% were detected only once. 58% of the sample is in the top ten clones. This sample was included in a study of patients and donors after allogeneic stem cell transplantation (dated by TCRdb to 2018 to 2020). From the germline V gene (reference sequence), CDR1 is LGHDT and CDR2 is YNNKEL. The V end loses 4 bases and the J end loses 5 bases, and a stretch of 5 bases separates them. The CDR3 runs 11 amino acids, cysteine and phenylalanine included. Just the 33-base CDR3 DNA is kept, in frame starting at base 1.

The specimen was blood, either unsorted or a sorted T cell fraction (not recorded which). This TCR came from a human donor who was either an allogeneic HSCT recipient or a stem cell or donor lymphocyte infusion donor (not recorded which). It is not recorded whose cells these are; they may come from a transplant donor. The sequence joins TRBV3-1 to TRBJ2-5; the D gene cannot be resolved reliably. The DNA sequence is given as TGTGCCAGCAGCCTCCGGGAGACCCAGTACTTC. It is translated as CASSLRETQYF.